The T cell receptor (beta chain) described here comes from a study of T cells in Graves' hyperthyroidism and ophthalmopathy. Study-wide results and caveats: Also found in blood were most expanded thyroid clonotypes above 0.001.

PBMCs were derived from 10 ml fresh peripheral blood. Germline V lookup: CDR1 SGHDT, CDR2 YYEEEE. Deletions cut 0 bases from V and 7 bases from J, with 13 bases between. The CDR3 contains 14 residues. RNA transcripts gave rise to amplified TCR beta CDR3 regions. First-round RT-PCR targeting the TCR CDR3 was performed with the HTBI primer set. A single record per CDR3 protein comes from TCRdb applying MiXCR to the multiplex PCR reads. The top ten hold about 3.9% of the sample, which has 600,000 to 700,000 distinct CDR3 sequences, approximately 15% seen once. This clonotype was observed many times. Its antigen is not known.

Source material: blood. This sequence originates from a woman between 35 and 50 years old with Graves' ophthalmopathy. The chain has TRBV5-6 and TRBJ2-5, with D possibly matching TRBD2 (6 bases). The CDR3 spells CASSLDGRSGTQYF. As DNA, the CDR3 is TGTGCCAGCAGCTTGGATGGGAGGAGTGGGACCCAGTACTTC.